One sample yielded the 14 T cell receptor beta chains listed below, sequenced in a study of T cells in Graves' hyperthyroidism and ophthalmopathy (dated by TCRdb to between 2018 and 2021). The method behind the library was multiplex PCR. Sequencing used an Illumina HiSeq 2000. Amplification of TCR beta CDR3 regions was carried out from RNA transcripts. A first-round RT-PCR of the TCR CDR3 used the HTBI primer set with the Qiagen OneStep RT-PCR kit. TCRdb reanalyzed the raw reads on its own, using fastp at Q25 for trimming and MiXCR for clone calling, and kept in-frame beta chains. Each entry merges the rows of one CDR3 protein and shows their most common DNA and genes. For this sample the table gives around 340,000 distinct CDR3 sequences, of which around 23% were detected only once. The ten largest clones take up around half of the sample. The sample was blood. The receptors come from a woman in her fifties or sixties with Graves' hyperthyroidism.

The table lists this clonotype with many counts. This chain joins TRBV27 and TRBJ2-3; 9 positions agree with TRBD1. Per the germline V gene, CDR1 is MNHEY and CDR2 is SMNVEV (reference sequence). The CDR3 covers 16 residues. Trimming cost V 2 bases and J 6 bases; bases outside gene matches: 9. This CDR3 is CASSLLGTGKGDTQYF. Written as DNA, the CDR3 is TGTGCCAGCAGTTTACTCGGGACAGGGAAAGGGGATACGCAGTATTTT.

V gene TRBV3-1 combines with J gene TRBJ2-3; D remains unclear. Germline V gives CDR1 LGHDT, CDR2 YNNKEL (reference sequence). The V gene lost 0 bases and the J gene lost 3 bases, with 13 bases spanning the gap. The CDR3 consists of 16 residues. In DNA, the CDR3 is TGTGCCAGCAGCCAAGATAGGCCTAGAAGAACAGATACGCAGTATTTT. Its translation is CASSQDRPRRTDTQYF.

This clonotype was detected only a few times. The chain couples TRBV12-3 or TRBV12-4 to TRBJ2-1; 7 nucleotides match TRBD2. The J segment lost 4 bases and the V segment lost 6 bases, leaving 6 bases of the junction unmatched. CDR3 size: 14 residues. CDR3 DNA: TGTGCCAGCAGGGGGGGGGGGGGGTACAATGAGCAGTTCTTC. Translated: CASRGGGGYNEQFF.

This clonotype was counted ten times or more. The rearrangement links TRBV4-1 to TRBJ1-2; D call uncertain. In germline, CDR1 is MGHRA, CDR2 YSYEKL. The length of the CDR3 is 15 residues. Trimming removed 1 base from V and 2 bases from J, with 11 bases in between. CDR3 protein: CASSQGEIKNYGYTF. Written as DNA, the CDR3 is TGCGCCAGCAGCCAAGGGGAGATAAAAAACTATGGCTACACCTTC.

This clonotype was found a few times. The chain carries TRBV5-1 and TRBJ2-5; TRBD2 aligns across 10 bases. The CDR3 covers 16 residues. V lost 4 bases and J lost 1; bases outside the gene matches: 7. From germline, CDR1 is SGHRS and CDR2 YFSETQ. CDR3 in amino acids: CASSPQAGGPQETQYF. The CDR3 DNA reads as TGCGCCAGCAGCCCCCAAGCGGGGGGGCCCCAAGAGACCCAGTACTTC.

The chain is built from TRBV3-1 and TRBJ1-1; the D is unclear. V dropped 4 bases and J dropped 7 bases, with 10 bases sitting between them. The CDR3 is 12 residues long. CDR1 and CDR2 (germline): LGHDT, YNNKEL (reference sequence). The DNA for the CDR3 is TGTGCCAGCAGCCCAAGTCAGAGTGAAGCTTTCTTT. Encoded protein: CASSPSQSEAFF.

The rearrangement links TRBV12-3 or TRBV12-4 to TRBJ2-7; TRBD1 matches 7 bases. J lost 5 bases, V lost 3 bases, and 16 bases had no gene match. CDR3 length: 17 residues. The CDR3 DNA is TGTGCCAGCAGTTTTTTCCGTACAGACAGGGTGAGGCACGAGCAGTACTTC. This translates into CASSFFRTDRVRHEQYF.

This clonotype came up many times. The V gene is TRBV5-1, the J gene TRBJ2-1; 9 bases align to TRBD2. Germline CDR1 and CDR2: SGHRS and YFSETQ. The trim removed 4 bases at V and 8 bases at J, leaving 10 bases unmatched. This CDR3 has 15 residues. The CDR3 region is CASSPAGTSSDEQFF. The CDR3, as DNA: TGCGCCAGCAGCCCGGCCGGGACTAGCAGCGATGAGCAGTTCTTC.

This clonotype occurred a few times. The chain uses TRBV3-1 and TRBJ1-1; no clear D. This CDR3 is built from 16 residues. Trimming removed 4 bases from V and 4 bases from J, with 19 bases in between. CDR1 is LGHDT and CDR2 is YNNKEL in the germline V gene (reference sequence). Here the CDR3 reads CASSPQALGVSTEAFF. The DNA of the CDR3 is TGTGCCAGCAGCCCTCAGGCCTTGGGCGTGAGCACTGAAGCTTTCTTT.

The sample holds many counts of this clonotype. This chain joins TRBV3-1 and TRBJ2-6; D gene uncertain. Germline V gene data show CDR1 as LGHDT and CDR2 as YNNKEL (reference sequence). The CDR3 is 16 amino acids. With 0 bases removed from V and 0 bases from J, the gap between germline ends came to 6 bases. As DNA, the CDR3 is TGTGCCAGCAGCCAAGACAGGACCTCTGGGGCCAACGTCCTGACTTTC. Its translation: CASSQDRTSGANVLTF.

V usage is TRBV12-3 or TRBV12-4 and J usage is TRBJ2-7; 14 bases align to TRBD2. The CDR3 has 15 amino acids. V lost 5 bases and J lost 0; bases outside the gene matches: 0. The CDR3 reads CASSGTSGGSYEQYF. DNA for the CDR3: TGTGCCAGCAGTGGGACTAGCGGGGGCTCCTACGAGCAGTACTTC.

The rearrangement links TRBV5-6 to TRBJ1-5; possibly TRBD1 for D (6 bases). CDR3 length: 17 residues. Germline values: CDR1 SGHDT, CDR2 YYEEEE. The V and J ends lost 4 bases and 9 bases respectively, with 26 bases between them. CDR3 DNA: TGTGCCAGCAGCGCGATTGGGGAGGGGGGCCCTTCCCGGCCCCAGCATTTT. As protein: CASSAIGEGGPSRPQHF.

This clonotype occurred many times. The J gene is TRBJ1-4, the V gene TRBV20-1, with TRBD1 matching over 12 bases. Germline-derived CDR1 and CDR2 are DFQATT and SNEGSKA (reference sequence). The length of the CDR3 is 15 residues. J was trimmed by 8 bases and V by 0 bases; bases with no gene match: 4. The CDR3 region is CSARDPGQGAEKLFF. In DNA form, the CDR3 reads TGCAGTGCTAGAGACCCGGGACAGGGGGCCGAAAAACTGTTTTTT.

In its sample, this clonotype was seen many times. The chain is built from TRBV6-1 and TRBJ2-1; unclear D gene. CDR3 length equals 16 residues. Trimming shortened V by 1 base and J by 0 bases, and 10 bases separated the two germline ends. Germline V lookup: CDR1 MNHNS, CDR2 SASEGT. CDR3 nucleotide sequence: TGTGCCAGCAGTGAAGACATGGAAAGCTCCTACAATGAGCAGTTCTTC. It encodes CASSEDMESSYNEQFF.